What follows are 22 T cell receptor beta chains derived from one specimen sequenced in a study of blood T cells in healthy people across ages (dated by TCRdb to about 2015). The library was obtained by 5' RACE. The run used an Illumina HiSeq 2500. A second PCR of roughly 6 to 11 cycles was run with a J-beta primer mix and a sample-barcoded 5' primer. TCRdb took the public reads, trimmed them with fastp at Q25, ran MiXCR for clone calling and kept in-frame beta chains. Identical CDR3 proteins give one entry, which carries the most common genes and DNA. This sample holds about 1.6 million distinct CDR3 sequences; about 35% were observed only once. The leading ten clones occupy 10% to 12% of the sample. What was sequenced was blood. The source of these receptors is a woman younger than 45 in good health.

This clonotype has only a few counts. The chain recombines TRBV7-3 with TRBJ2-5; D may be TRBD2 (5 bases). The CDR3 contains 16 residues. CDR1 and CDR2 (germline): SGHTA, FQGTGA. Trimming shortened V by 0 bases and J by 0 bases, and 11 bases separated the two germline ends. This CDR3 is CASSLTGAKYQETQYF. CDR3 in DNA: TGTGCCAGCAGCTTAACGGGAGCTAAGTACCAAGAGACCCAGTACTTC.

The chain links TRBV6-2 or TRBV6-3 to TRBJ1-1; TRBD1 matches at 7 bases. Germline V gene data show CDR1 as MNHEY and CDR2 as SVGEGT. This CDR3 comprises 17 residues. J lost 1 base, V lost 0 bases, and 8 bases had no gene match. CDR3 sequence: CASSYSSGGAGNTEAFF. CDR3 DNA sequence: TGTGCCAGCAGTTACTCATCAGGGGGTGCGGGGAACACTGAAGCTTTCTTT.

This clonotype was seen once. The rearrangement joins TRBV6-4 to TRBJ2-5, with TRBD2 matching over 10 bases. Gene TRBJ2-7 matches the end of the DNA better, so the J call may be wrong. This CDR3 has 15 amino acids. Germline CDR1 MRHNA, CDR2 SNTAGT. The CDR3 here is CASSVSGRCRYEQYF. Here the CDR3 DNA reads TGTGCCAGCAGTGTTAGCGGGAGGTGTAGGTACGAGCAGTACTTC.

This sequence joins TRBV20-1 and TRBJ1-1, with D unresolved. The CDR3 contains 12 residues. Germline V lookup: CDR1 DFQATT, CDR2 SNEGSKA (reference sequence). Trimming shortened V by 5 bases and J by 0 bases, and 7 bases separated the two germline ends. CDR3 nucleotide sequence: TGCAGTGCTGTACTCATGAACACTGAAGCTTTCTTT. It specifies CSAVLMNTEAFF.

The rearrangement uses TRBV11-2 and TRBJ2-3, with a tentative D call TRBD1 (5 bases). Trimming removed 4 bases from V and 2 bases from J, with 7 bases in between. The germline gives CDR1 SGHAT, CDR2 FQNNGV. The CDR3 is 13 residues long. The CDR3 DNA is TGTGCCAGCAGCTCAGGGATCACAGATACGCAGTATTTT. Amino acids: CASSSGITDTQYF.

This clonotype turned up a few times. The rearrangement joins TRBV20-1 to TRBJ1-1, with TRBD1 as a possible D gene (6 bases). Germline values: CDR1 DFQATT, CDR2 SNEGSKA (reference sequence). This CDR3 region has 13 residues. The CDR3 region is CQGLATWNTEAFF. The CDR3, as DNA: TGCCAGGGGCTCGCGACCTGGAACACTGAAGCTTTCTTT.

This clonotype was picked up a small number of times. This chain connects TRBV9 to TRBJ2-5, with 8 bases lining up with TRBD1. The CDR3 loop spans 15 amino acids. The V gene's germline CDR1 is SGDLS and CDR2 YYNGEE. V dropped 0 bases and J dropped 5; count of bases not matched to a gene: 6. This chain's CDR3 is CASSVARGLGETQYF. For the CDR3, the DNA is TGTGCCAGCAGCGTAGCCAGGGGGCTGGGTGAGACCCAGTACTTC.

This clonotype has just a few counts. This sequence joins TRBV7-2 and TRBJ2-2; TRBD1 is a possible D gene (5 bases). Trimming removed 1 base at V and 1 base at J, with 13 bases between. Germline-derived CDR1 and CDR2 are SGHTA and FQGNSA. This CDR3 region has 17 residues. Here the CDR3 reads CASSLERGSWNTGELFF. CDR3 sequence (DNA): TGTGCCAGCAGCTTAGAAAGGGGCAGTTGGAACACCGGGGAGCTGTTTTTT.

The chain uses TRBV27 and TRBJ2-1; TRBD2 aligns across 8 bases. The ends lost 3 bases at V and 6 bases at J; junction bases unmatched: 10. Germline loops: CDR1 MNHEY, CDR2 SMNVEV (reference sequence). This CDR3 has 16 residues. The CDR3 sequence: CASSFIGRAVGNEQFF. The DNA for the CDR3 is TGTGCCAGCAGTTTCATCGGGAGGGCCGTGGGCAATGAGCAGTTCTTC.

The genes are TRBV9 and TRBJ2-3; D call uncertain. The CDR3 has 14 residues. Germline CDR1 is SGDLS and CDR2 is YYNGEE. The V end lost 0 bases, the J end lost 3 bases, and 8 bases lay between the germline ends. The CDR3 DNA reads as TGTGCCAGCAGCGTAGCCCCGCCAACAGATACGCAGTATTTT. Amino acids: CASSVAPPTDTQYF.

The chain combines TRBV27 with TRBJ2-3, with TRBD2 matching over 8 bases. The CDR3 extends over 11 amino acids. V lost 7 bases, J lost 7 bases, and 1 base stayed unmatched. CDR1 and CDR2 from the germline V gene are MNHEY and SMNVEV (reference sequence). In nucleotides, the CDR3 is TGTGCCAGCACTAGCGGGTATACGCAGTATTTT. It yields the protein CASTSGYTQYF.

This chain links TRBV27 with TRBJ2-7; no clear D gene. The germline V gene encodes CDR1 MNHEY and CDR2 SMNVEV (reference sequence). The V and J ends lost 0 bases and 6 bases respectively, with 15 bases between them. The CDR3 is 15 amino acids. The CDR3 nucleotides read TGTGCCAGCAGTTTATCCACAGTACCCTCCGGCGAGCAGTACTTC. This gives the protein CASSLSTVPSGEQYF.

V gene TRBV4-1 combines with J gene TRBJ2-5; 7 bases map to TRBD2. The CDR3 consists of 17 residues. The V gene's germline CDR1 is MGHRA and CDR2 YSYEKL. Trimming cost V 3 bases and J 2 bases; bases outside gene matches: 12. Written as DNA, the CDR3 is TGCGCCAGCAGCCAGACGGCTGGGGGGGGGTCGCAAGAGACCCAGTACTTC. It translates to CASSQTAGGGSQETQYF.

The V gene is TRBV5-1, the J gene TRBJ2-5; the D gene is possibly TRBD2 (7 bases). The J call is doubtful: the DNA matches TRBJ2-7 better. The length of the CDR3 is 15 residues. Germline V CDR1 and CDR2: SGHRS, YFSETQ. This CDR3 is CASSLRAGATSEQYF. CDR3 bases: TGCGCCAGCAGCCTACGGGCGGGGGCGACTTCCGAGCAGTACTTC.

V gene TRBV12-3 or TRBV12-4 combines with J gene TRBJ2-4; possible D gene TRBD2, 6 bases. Trimming took 6 bases from V and 0 from J, leaving 15 bases between them. The CDR3 length is 16 residues. The CDR3 here is CASSPMGGIAKNIQYF. The CDR3 region has the DNA TGTGCCAGCAGCCCCATGGGGGGTATAGCCAAAAACATTCAGTACTTC.

The chain carries TRBV5-1 and TRBJ2-5, with D maybe TRBD1 (6 bases). The CDR3 covers 15 residues. Germline lookup yields CDR1 SGHRS and CDR2 YFSETQ. Trimming pared 4 bases from V and 6 bases from J, leaving 19 bases between. Here the CDR3 reads CASSPTGQTGQTQYF. CDR3 bases: TGCGCCAGCAGCCCAACGGGGCAGACAGGTCAGACCCAGTACTTC. Using reference TRBV5-1 and TRBJ2-5 for the parts outside the CDR3, the full variable domain is KAGVTQTPRYLIKTRGQQVTLSCSPISGHRSVSWYQQTPGQGLQFLFEYFSETQRNKGNFPGRFSGRQFSNSRSEMNVSTLELGDSALYLCASSPTGQTGQTQYFGPGTRLLVL.

The J gene is TRBJ2-1, the V gene TRBV11-2; D remains unclear. With 1 base removed from V and 2 bases from J, the gap between germline ends came to 9 bases. Germline lookup yields CDR1 SGHAT and CDR2 FQNNGV. The CDR3 is 15 amino acids. In DNA, the CDR3 is TGTGCCAGCAGCTTAGGGACCGAGCCCTACAATGAGCAGTTCTTC. Its translation: CASSLGTEPYNEQFF.

The sample holds a few counts of this clonotype. V is TRBV20-1 and J is TRBJ2-5, with D uncertain. This CDR3 is built from 15 residues. The V gene lost 0 bases and the J gene lost 4 bases, with 15 bases spanning the gap. Germline V lookup: CDR1 DFQATT, CDR2 SNEGSKA (reference sequence). The CDR3 bases are TGCAGTGCTAGAGATGGTAGCCGGTTACGAGAGACCCAGTACTTC. The encoded protein is CSARDGSRLRETQYF.

In this sample, this clonotype turned up many times. This chain connects TRBV29-1 to TRBJ2-7; possibly TRBD1 for D (6 bases). Germline V gene sequence: CDR1 SQVTM, CDR2 ANQGSEA. V lost 0 bases, J lost 2 bases, and 11 bases lay in between. This CDR3 contains 14 residues. CDR3 residues: CSVEDRDKTYEQYF. The CDR3 region has the DNA TGCAGCGTTGAAGACCGGGACAAGACCTACGAGCAGTACTTC.

The chain uses TRBV27 and TRBJ2-7, with 9 bases fitting TRBD1. This CDR3 comprises 16 residues. In germline, CDR1 is MNHEY, CDR2 SMNVEV (reference sequence). V was clipped by 0 bases and J by 3 bases; unmatched bases: 6. The CDR3 coding sequence is TGTGCCAGCAGTTTATCCGGGGGGACAGGGAACTACGAGCAGTACTTC. It is translated as CASSLSGGTGNYEQYF.

This chain joins TRBV5-1 and TRBJ2-1, with 8 bases that match TRBD1. Germline CDR1 reads SGHRS; CDR2 reads YFSETQ. J lost 7 bases, V lost 5 bases, and 11 bases had no gene match. This CDR3 has 15 residues. The DNA for the CDR3 is TGCGCCAGCAGGGGCGACAGGGGCCTTTCGAATGAGCAGTTCTTC. Translating it yields CASRGDRGLSNEQFF.

V gene TRBV5-1 combines with J gene TRBJ2-7; 11 bases are a match to TRBD1. CDR1 and CDR2 (germline): SGHRS, YFSETQ. J gave up 7 bases and V 4 bases, and 7 bases lay outside the gene matches. The CDR3 has 14 amino acids. The CDR3, as DNA: TGCGCCAGCAGCGAGGACAGGGGGCCGAGGGAGCAGTACTTC. It is translated as CASSEDRGPREQYF.